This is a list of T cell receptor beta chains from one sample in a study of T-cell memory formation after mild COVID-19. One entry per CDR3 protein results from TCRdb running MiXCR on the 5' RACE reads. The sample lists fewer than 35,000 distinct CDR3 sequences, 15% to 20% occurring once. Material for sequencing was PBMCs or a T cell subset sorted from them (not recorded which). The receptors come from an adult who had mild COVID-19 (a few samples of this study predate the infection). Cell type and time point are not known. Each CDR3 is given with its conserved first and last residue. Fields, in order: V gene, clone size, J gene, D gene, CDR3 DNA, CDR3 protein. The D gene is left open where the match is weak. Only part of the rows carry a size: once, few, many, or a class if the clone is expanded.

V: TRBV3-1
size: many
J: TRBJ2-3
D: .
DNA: TGTGCCAGCAGCCAAGAGGGCGGAACGCAGTATTTT
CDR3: CASSQEGGTQYF

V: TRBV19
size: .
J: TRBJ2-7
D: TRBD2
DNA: TGTGCCAGTAGTAAAAAAGGACTAGCTTCACCCTACGAGCAGTACTTC
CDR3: CASSKKGLASPYEQYF

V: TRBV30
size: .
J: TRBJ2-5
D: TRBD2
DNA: TGTGCCTGGAGAGGTGGCGGGAGGAGAGAAACCCAGTACTTC
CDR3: CAWRGGGRRETQYF

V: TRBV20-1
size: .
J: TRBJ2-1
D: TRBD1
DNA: TGCAGTGCTAGAGATCCCCCTCGACAGGGTGGCAATGAGCAGTTCTTC
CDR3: CSARDPPRQGGNEQFF

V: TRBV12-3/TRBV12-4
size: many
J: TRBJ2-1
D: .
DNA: TGTGCCAGCAGAATAGACAGCAATGAGCAGTTCTTC
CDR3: CASRIDSNEQFF

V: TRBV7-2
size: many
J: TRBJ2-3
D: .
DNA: TGTGCCAGCAGCTTAGGCGGCGCTAGCACAGATACGCAGTATTTT
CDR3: CASSLGGASTDTQYF

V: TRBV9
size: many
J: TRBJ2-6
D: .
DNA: TGTGCCAGCAGCGTAGCGGCAGCCGGGGCCAACGTCCTGACTTTC
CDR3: CASSVAAAGANVLTF

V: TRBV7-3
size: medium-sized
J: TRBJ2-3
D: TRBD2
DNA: TGTGCCAGCAGCGGGCCTAGCGGGGGGGCCTTAGATACGCAGTATTTT
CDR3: CASSGPSGGALDTQYF

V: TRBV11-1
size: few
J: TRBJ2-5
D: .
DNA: TGTGCCAGCAGCTTCGGGAACATCCTAACCGGGGAGACCCAGTACTTC
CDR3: CASSFGNILTGETQYF

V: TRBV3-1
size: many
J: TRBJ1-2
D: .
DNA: TGTGCCAGCAGCCAACTAAACAGAGCTAACTATGGCTACACCTTC
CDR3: CASSQLNRANYGYTF

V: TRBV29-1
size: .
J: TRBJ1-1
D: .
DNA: TGCAGCGTTATCGCGGACACTGAAGCTTTCTTT
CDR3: CSVIADTEAFF

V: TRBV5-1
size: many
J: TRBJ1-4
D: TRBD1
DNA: TGCGCCAGCAGCAAAGACAGGGTGATTGGTGAAAAACTGTTTTTT
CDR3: CASSKDRVIGEKLFF

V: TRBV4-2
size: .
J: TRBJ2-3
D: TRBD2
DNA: TGTGCCAGCAGCCAAGGGGGACTAGCGGGAGATACGCAGTATTTT
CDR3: CASSQGGLAGDTQYF

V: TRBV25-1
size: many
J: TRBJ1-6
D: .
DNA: TGTGCCAGCAGTGGTGTCCTCTATAATTCACCCCTCCACTTT
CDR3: CASSGVLYNSPLHF

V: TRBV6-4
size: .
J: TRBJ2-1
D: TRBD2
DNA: TGTGCCAGCAGTCCAGGACTAGCGGGAGACAATGAGCAGTTCTTC
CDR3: CASSPGLAGDNEQFF

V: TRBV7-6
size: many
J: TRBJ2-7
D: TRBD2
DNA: TGTGCCAGCAGCCCATCATACGGGGCTAGCGGAACGACTGTGGAGCAGTACTTC
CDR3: CASSPSYGASGTTVEQYF

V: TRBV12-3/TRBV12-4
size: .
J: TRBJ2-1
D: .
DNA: TGTGCCAGCAGAAACGGGGGCTCCTACAATGAGCAGTTCTTC
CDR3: CASRNGGSYNEQFF

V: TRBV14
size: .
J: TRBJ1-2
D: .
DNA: TGTGCCAGCAGCCCAGGATGGACCTACTATGGCTACACCTTC
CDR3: CASSPGWTYYGYTF

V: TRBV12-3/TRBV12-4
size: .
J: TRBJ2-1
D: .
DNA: TGTGCCAGCAGCGACGGCTCCTACAATGAGCAGTTCTTC
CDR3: CASSDGSYNEQFF

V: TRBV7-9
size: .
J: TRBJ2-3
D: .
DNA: TGTGCCAGCAGCTTAGAATCCCGCGCAGATACGCAGTATTTT
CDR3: CASSLESRADTQYF

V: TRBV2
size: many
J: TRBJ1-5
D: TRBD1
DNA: TGTGCCAGCAGCTCGGACAGGAATCCATATAGCAATCAGCCCCAGCATTTT
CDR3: CASSSDRNPYSNQPQHF

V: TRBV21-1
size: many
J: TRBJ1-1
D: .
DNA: TGTGCCAGCACGGACGGAGAGTCCACTGAAGCTTTCTTT
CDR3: CASTDGESTEAFF

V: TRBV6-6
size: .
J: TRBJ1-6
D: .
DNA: TGTGCCAGCAAGCTAAGCTCCTATAATTCACCCCTCCACTTT
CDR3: CASKLSSYNSPLHF

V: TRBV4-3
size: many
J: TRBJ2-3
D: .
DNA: TGCGCCAGCAGCCAATCCGTCCTAGCCCCAGATACGCAGTATTTT
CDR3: CASSQSVLAPDTQYF

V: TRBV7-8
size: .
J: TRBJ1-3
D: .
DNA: TGTGCCAGCAGCCCCTCCCCCGGGCCCTCTGGAAACACCATATATTTT
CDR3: CASSPSPGPSGNTIYF

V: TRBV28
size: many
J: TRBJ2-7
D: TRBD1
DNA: TGTGCCAGCAGCCCGGGACAGTACGAGCAGTACTTC
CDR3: CASSPGQYEQYF

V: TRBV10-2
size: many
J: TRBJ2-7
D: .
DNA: TGCGCCAGCAGAGGCAGGACCTCCACCTACGAGCAGTACTTC
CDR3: CASRGRTSTYEQYF

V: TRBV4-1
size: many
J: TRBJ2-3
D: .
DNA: TGCGCCAGCAGCCAAGATGCTGCGGGCGCCCGGCGGACAGATACGCAGTATTTT
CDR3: CASSQDAAGARRTDTQYF

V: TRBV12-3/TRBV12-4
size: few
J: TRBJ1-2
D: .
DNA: TGTGCCAGCAGTTTGGGGGTTGACTATGGCTACACCTTC
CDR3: CASSLGVDYGYTF

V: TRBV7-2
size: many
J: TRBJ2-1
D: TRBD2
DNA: TGTGCCAGCAGCTTAGGCAGGGGACTAGCGGGAACGCAGTTCTTC
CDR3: CASSLGRGLAGTQFF

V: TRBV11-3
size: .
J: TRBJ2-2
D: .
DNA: TGTGCCAGCAGCCGCCAGTTCGGCGGGGAGCTGTTTTTT
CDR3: CASSRQFGGELFF

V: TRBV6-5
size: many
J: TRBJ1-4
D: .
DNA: TGTGCCAGCAGGAAAGGGAATTCCAATGAAAAACTGTTTTTT
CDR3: CASRKGNSNEKLFF

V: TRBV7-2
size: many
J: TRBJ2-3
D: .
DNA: TGTGCCAGCAGCTCGATACCGGGACCCATCACAGATACGCAGTATTTT
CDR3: CASSSIPGPITDTQYF

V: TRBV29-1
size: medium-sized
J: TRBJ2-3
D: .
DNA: TGCAGCGTTGCGGGGGGCGGCACAGATACGCAGTATTTT
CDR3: CSVAGGGTDTQYF

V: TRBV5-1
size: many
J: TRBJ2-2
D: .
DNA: TGCGCCAGCAGCTTGTCAGGGACGAACACCGGGGAGCTGTTTTTT
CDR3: CASSLSGTNTGELFF

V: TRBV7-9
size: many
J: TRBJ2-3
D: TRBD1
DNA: TGTGCCAGCAGATATACGACAGGGGGATCCACAGATACGCAGTATTTT
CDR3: CASRYTTGGSTDTQYF

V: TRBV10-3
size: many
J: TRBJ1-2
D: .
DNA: TGTGCCATCAATCAGGGTCGTGATGGCTACACCTTC
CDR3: CAINQGRDGYTF

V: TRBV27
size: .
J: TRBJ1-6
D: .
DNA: TGTGCCAGCAGAGGGGTTTCCTATAATTCACCCCTCCACTTT
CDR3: CASRGVSYNSPLHF

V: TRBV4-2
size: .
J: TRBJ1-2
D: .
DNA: TGTGCCAGCAGCCAAGTTGGAGAGGACTATGGCTACACCTTC
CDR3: CASSQVGEDYGYTF

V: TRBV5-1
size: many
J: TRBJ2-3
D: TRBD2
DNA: TGCGCCAGCCGGACTAGCGGGGATGTCGATACGCAGTATTTT
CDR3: CASRTSGDVDTQYF

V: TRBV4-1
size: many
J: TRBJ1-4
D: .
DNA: TGCGCCAGCAGCAAGTTGGGGGCTCGGAATGAAAAACTGTTTTTT
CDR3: CASSKLGARNEKLFF

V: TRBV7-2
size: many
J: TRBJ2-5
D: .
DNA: TGTGCCAGCAGCTTGGGGGTTCAAGAGACCCAGTACTTC
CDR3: CASSLGVQETQYF

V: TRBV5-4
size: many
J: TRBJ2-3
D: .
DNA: TGTGCCAGCAGCCTCGAAGTAGCAGATACGCAGTATTTT
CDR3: CASSLEVADTQYF

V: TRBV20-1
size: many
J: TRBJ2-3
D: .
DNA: TGCAGTGCCTCGACTTCGTCGTCCTCAGATACGCAGTATTTT
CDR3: CSASTSSSSDTQYF

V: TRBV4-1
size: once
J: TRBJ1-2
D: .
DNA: TGCGCCAGCAGCCAACCTACAGGGCCACCGGGGGGCTACACCTTC
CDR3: CASSQPTGPPGGYTF

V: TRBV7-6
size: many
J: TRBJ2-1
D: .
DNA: TGTGCCAGCAGCCTACTAGTTAGCTCCTACAATGAGCAGTTCTTC
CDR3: CASSLLVSSYNEQFF

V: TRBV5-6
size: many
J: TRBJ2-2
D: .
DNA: TGTGCCAGTCGGACCGGGACCAACACCGGGGAGCTGTTTTTT
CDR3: CASRTGTNTGELFF